The 18 T cell receptor beta chains presented below share a single source sample, sequenced in a study of cytomegalovirus exposure and HLA in healthy donors. 60 Vbeta and 13 Jbeta primers were used in PCR. The assay was immunoSEQ multiplex PCR, and TCRdb's table has in-frame clones only and misses some. Among around 100,000 clones listed, 55% to 65% were seen once. The sequenced sample was PBMCs. The receptors were sampled from a woman between 25 and 40 years old in good health and CMV-seronegative.

The chain has TRBV2 and TRBJ2-7, with a tentative D call TRBD1 (5 bases). Trimming took 6 bases from V and 3 from J, leaving 6 bases between them. The CDR3 runs to 11 residues. Germline V lookup: CDR1 SNHLY, CDR2 FYNNEI. CDR3 protein: CASRDNYEQYF. DNA of the CDR3: TGTGCCAGCAGGGACAACTACGAGCAGTACTTC.

This clone appeared a few times. The V call is TRBV10-2, the J call TRBJ2-5; the match to TRBD1 covers 9 bases. This CDR3 has 13 residues. Trimming cost V 6 bases and J 9 bases; bases outside gene matches: 8. Germline V lookup: CDR1 WSHSY, CDR2 SAAADI. The CDR3: CASSPPGQGSQYF. The CDR3 DNA sequence: TGCGCCAGCAGCCCTCCGGGACAGGGCTCCCAGTACTTC.

The gene calls are TRBV7-9 and TRBJ2-1; 7 nucleotides line up with TRBD2. The CDR3 totals 15 residues. From germline, CDR1 is SEHNR and CDR2 FQNEAQ (reference sequence). V dropped 0 bases and J dropped 2; count of bases not matched to a gene: 1. CDR3 in amino acids: CASSLAGGPYNEQFF. DNA for the CDR3: TGTGCCAGCAGCTTAGCGGGAGGGCCCTACAATGAGCAGTTCTTC. The full variable domain, completed using reference TRBV7-9 and TRBJ2-1, is DTGVSQNPRHKITKRGQNVTFRCDPISEHNRLYWYRQTLGQGPEFLTYFQNEAQLEKSRLLSDRFSAERPKGSFSTLEIQRTEQGDSAMYLCASSLAGGPYNEQFFGPGTRLTVL.

This clone was seen more than once but under ten times. The chain joins TRBV27 to TRBJ2-1; 12 bases match TRBD2. Germline V CDR1 and CDR2: MNHEY, SMNVEV (reference sequence). Trimming at V came to 7 bases and at J to 8 bases, leaving 21 bases not matched to a gene. The CDR3 contains 19 residues. CDR3 loop: CASNAPGLAGDQPGDEQFF. Here the CDR3 DNA reads TGTGCCAGCAACGCGCCGGGACTAGCGGGCGACCAGCCGGGGGATGAGCAGTTCTTC.

This clone has just a few counts. The chain combines TRBV5-1 with TRBJ2-7, with TRBD2 identical over 8 bases. The germline CDR1 and CDR2 sequences are SGHRS and YFSETQ. The V segment lost 3 bases and the J segment 0 bases; nucleotides outside the gene matches: 8. This CDR3 spans 16 amino acids. Here the CDR3 reads CASSSSGGRTSYEQYF. For the CDR3, the DNA is TGCGCCAGCAGCTCTTCGGGCGGGAGGACCTCCTACGAGCAGTACTTC.

CDR3 coding DNA: TGCGCCAGCAGCTTGGGGGGACTTGGAGAGGGTGGCTACACCTTC. This sequence encodes CASSLGGLGEGGYTF. The V gene is TRBV5-1, the J gene TRBJ1-2, with D possibly matching TRBD1 (5 bases). V gave up 0 bases and J gave up 7 bases, with 16 bases separating them. Per the germline V gene, CDR1 is SGHRS and CDR2 is YFSETQ. The CDR3 covers 15 residues.

The J gene is TRBJ1-5, the V gene TRBV7-9; a possible D gene is TRBD1 (5 bases). From germline, CDR1 is SEHNR and CDR2 FQNEAQ (reference sequence). CDR3 length equals 15 residues. The ends were cut back, 4 bases at V and 1 base at J, with 11 bases in the middle. The CDR3 spells CASSWGDGSNQPQHF. The DNA for the CDR3 is TGTGCCAGCAGCTGGGGGGACGGAAGCAATCAGCCCCAGCATTTT.

This clone was recorded a few times. This chain links TRBV29-1 with TRBJ1-4; tentative D call: TRBD1 (5 bases). The CDR3 is 14 residues long. Germline V gives CDR1 SQVTM, CDR2 ANQGSEA. Deletions cut 6 bases from V and 0 bases from J, with 11 bases between. The CDR3 reads CSVRQGTTNEKLFF. For the CDR3, the DNA is TGCAGCGTGAGGCAGGGTACAACTAATGAAAAACTGTTTTTT.

V usage is TRBV7-2 and J usage is TRBJ2-2; TRBD2 agrees at 12 bases. The germline V gene has CDR1 SGHTA and CDR2 FQGNSA. The CDR3 runs 15 residues. V shed 5 bases and J 4 bases; nucleotides not matched to a gene: 2. CDR3 coding DNA: TGTGCCAGCAGCCCTAGCGGGAGGGCCACCGGGGAGCTGTTTTTT. Protein sequence: CASSPSGRATGELFF.

The chain links TRBV27 to TRBJ2-1; D gene ambiguous. The V end was cut by 3 bases, the J end by 7 bases, with 7 bases between. Germline V gene data show CDR1 as MNHEY and CDR2 as SMNVEV (reference sequence). The CDR3 has 12 residues. The CDR3 loop is CASSLTRNEQFF. For the CDR3, the DNA is TGTGCCAGCAGTTTGACCAGGAATGAGCAGTTCTTC.

The CDR3 loop reads CASSKLAGVGYEQYF. CDR3 DNA sequence: TGTGCCAGCAGCAAACTAGCGGGAGTTGGTTACGAGCAGTACTTC. The chain carries TRBV7-3 and TRBJ2-7; TRBD2 agrees at 11 bases. V shed 5 bases, J shed 4 bases, and the junction held 7 bases outside the gene matches. The V gene's germline CDR1 is SGHTA and CDR2 FQGTGA. This CDR3 comprises 15 residues.

Only one count was recorded for this clone. This chain connects TRBV9 to TRBJ2-7, with D perhaps TRBD1 (6 bases). In germline, CDR1 is SGDLS, CDR2 YYNGEE. Trimming shortened V by 4 bases and J by 3 bases, and 14 bases separated the two germline ends. The CDR3 consists of 14 residues. Here the CDR3 DNA reads TGTGCCAGCAGCCCGACGTTAGGGGGCTACGAGCAGTACTTC. This sequence encodes CASSPTLGGYEQYF.

V gene TRBV5-8 combines with J gene TRBJ2-1; no reliable D call. Trimming took 1 base from V and 9 from J, leaving 5 bases between them. CDR3 length: 11 amino acids. The V gene's germline CDR1 is SGHTS and CDR2 YDEGEE. The CDR3 spells CASSLFLEQFF. The DNA of the CDR3 is TGTGCCAGCAGCTTGTTCCTTGAGCAGTTCTTC.

The V gene is TRBV27, the J gene TRBJ1-2; maybe TRBD1 (6 bases). The V end was cut by 7 bases, the J end by 3 bases, with 12 bases between. Germline values: CDR1 MNHEY, CDR2 SMNVEV (reference sequence). CDR3 size: 13 residues. CDR3 sequence: CASKTGRDYGYTF. Written as DNA, the CDR3 is TGTGCCAGCAAAACAGGGCGTGACTATGGCTACACCTTC.

V gene TRBV7-3 combines with J gene TRBJ2-7, with 12 nucleotides matching TRBD1. This CDR3 comprises 15 residues. Germline V lookup: CDR1 SGHTA, CDR2 FQGTGA. Trimming removed 2 bases from V and 7 bases from J; junction bases left unmatched: 6. Here the CDR3 DNA reads TGTGCCAGCAGCTTAGGGGGACAGGGGGCGCAAGAGCAGTACTTC. Amino acids: CASSLGGQGAQEQYF. The full variable domain, completed using reference TRBV7-3 and TRBJ2-7, is GAGVSQTPSNKVTEKGKYVELRCDPISGHTALYWYRQSLGQGPEFLIYFQGTGAADDSGLPNDRFFAVRPEGSVSTLKIQRTERGDSAVYLCASSLGGQGAQEQYFGPGTRLTVT.

The chain is built from TRBV10-3 and TRBJ2-3; no definite D call. V was cut by 4 bases and J by 6 bases, with 14 bases left in between. The CDR3 consists of 14 residues. CDR1 is ENHRY and CDR2 is SYGVKD in the germline V gene. In nucleotides, the CDR3 is TGTGCCATCAGTGCTCCCCCGTCCGCGGATACGCAGTATTTT. This encodes CAISAPPSADTQYF.

This clone was observed a few times. This sequence joins TRBV6-5 and TRBJ1-4; TRBD1 aligns across 8 bases. V lost 2 bases and J lost 7; bases outside the gene matches: 0. CDR3 length: 13 residues. The V gene's germline CDR1 is MNHEY and CDR2 SVGAGI. The CDR3 is CASSYGTGEKLFF. The DNA of the CDR3 is TGTGCCAGCAGTTACGGGACAGGTGAAAAACTGTTTTTT.

J is TRBJ1-2 and V is TRBV11-2; perhaps TRBD1 as D (6 bases). Trimming removed 3 bases at V and 7 bases at J, with 15 bases between. Germline CDR1 and CDR2: SGHAT and FQNNGV. CDR3 size: 14 residues. CDR3 in amino acids: CASSFGAGDCGYTF. The CDR3, as DNA: TGTGCCAGCAGCTTTGGGGCAGGGGATTGTGGCTACACCTTC. The variable domain in full, with the rest retrieved from reference TRBV11-2 and TRBJ1-2, is EAGVAQSPRYKIIEKRQSVAFWCNPISGHATLYWYQQILGQGPKLLIQFQNNGVVDDSQLPKDRFSAERLKGVDSTLKIQPAKLEDSAVYLCASSFGAGDCGYTFGSGTRLTVV.